This paragraph reports one T cell receptor (beta chain). Antigen specificity is unknown. The data originate from a study of vaccination and CD4 T cells after COVID-19. Study context: Post-COVID samples were collected a median roughly 100 days following diagnosis, spanning 35 to 161.

Treatment defined: roughly 11-day PBMC culture with coronavirus spike peptide pools or control peptides (ViraFEST assay). From the unexposed donor, CD4+ T cells were collected ahead of the COVID-19 pandemic (2011-2018). In the ViraFEST assay, peptide-pool expansion preceded TCR sequencing of expanded clonotypes. CD4+ T cells that had been cultured provided DNA sequenced with the Oncomine TCR Beta short-read assay. TCRdb re-derived calls from the PCR reads in MiXCR, one entry per CDR3 protein. The sample includes roughly 4,500 distinct CDR3 sequences, around 30% of them seen just once. V lost 8 bases, J lost 4 bases, and 10 bases stayed unmatched. The germline V gene encodes CDR1 MNHNS and CDR2 SASEGT. This CDR3 has 15 amino acids.

The sample consisted of CD4+ T cells from blood, cultured in vitro. V usage is TRBV6-1 and J usage is TRBJ2-2, with TRBD1 matching over 7 bases. The TCR comes from a human donor in good health. In DNA form, the CDR3 reads TGTGCCAGCGGTCGTCGGGCAGGGGGCACCGGGGAGCTGTTTTTT. Residues: CASGRRAGGTGELFF.